This T cell receptor beta chain is from a study of cytomegalovirus exposure and HLA in healthy donors (dated by TCRdb to the late 2010s). With respect to the entire study: An earlier analysis of about 530 of the donors reported 276 Gb of sequence data and 95 million to 140 million unique TCR beta sequences obtained from about 170 million T cells. About 300 gigabases of sequencing data and about 92 million unique TCR sequences made up an early release that covered 640 HLA-typed donors. Of the 300 to 450 genotyped donors, 80% to 90% were placed in the genetic ancestry cluster associated with self-reported Caucasian donors. The study was designed to test whether signatures of past pathogen exposure could be identified by cataloging public T cell receptors. The study used immunosequencing to profile the T cell repertoires of more than 650 subjects and linked those repertoires to cytomegalovirus serostatus. A separate validation cohort of about 110 different subjects was used in addition to the approximately 700-subject first cohort. High-throughput TCR immunosequencing, statistical association of individual TCRs with disease status, and machine learning were combined to predict cytomegalovirus infection status. A later analysis re-examined previously published TCR beta repertoires from more than 600 donors and added high-resolution HLA genotyping to investigate patterns of TCR occurrence. In the later analysis, no new phenotypic data were used to find candidate immune exposures; instead, reliance was placed on TCR beta sequences and their occurrence across donors. An earlier analysis of 587 of the donors used high-throughput TCR beta sequencing to judge whether each TCR beta V gene segment behaved as functional or pseudogenic. Donor age, sex, ethnicity and CMV serostatus were compiled together with the repertoire data. In a later genetic analysis, genome-wide SNP genotypes for about three fifths of the roughly 670 donors were used, and that subset was treated as a discovery cohort. Every discovery cohort repertoire had been produced on one sequencing platform. HLA typing included class I and class II loci at four-digit resolution. Typing coverage differed by locus: A, B, C, DRB1 and DQB1 were typed in roughly 620-640 donors, DQA1 in around 500, DPA1 in 600 to 610, and DPB1 in around 490. Five DR-DQ haplotypes were treated as single units for association and clustering because of strong linkage in the cohort. Among some 400 genotyped donors of the cohort, an average of approximately 200,000 unique TCR beta nucleotide sequences was sequenced per donor, of which about 19% were non-productive. On the study overall, not on this receptor specifically: A cluster of highly shared sequence variants was judged likely to be a technical artifact of the sequencing pipeline. Because counts were too low, approximately 15 rarely observed V segments, including chromosome 9 orphons, were excluded from the earlier analysis of fewer than 650 of the donors. The authors suggested that the approach could potentially be extended to other disease states and immunological phenotypes. At a false discovery rate of 0.05, a later analysis linked 16,000 or so TCR beta sequences to specific HLA alleles. Assigning TCR associations to individual alleles was difficult when HLA alleles, especially DR and DQ, strongly co-occurred. Across donors, most TCR sequences were observed very rarely, whereas some public TCRs were present in many individuals. Only TCR beta chains were sequenced in this cohort, and the absence of alpha or paired-chain data limited detectable features. Several of the top co-occurrence clusters appeared to be linked to parvovirus B19, influenza, CMV and Epstein-Barr virus, according to a later analysis. In an earlier analysis of fewer than 750 of the donors, most TCR beta V segments were observed in productive rearrangements about 90% or about 30% of the time, broadly matching IMGT annotations. In a later analysis, TCR association rates were found to vary across HLA loci, with the most associated TCRs seen for DRB1 alleles and the fewest for HLA-C alleles. The study gave a list of 150 to 200 TCR beta chains associated with cytomegalovirus. Correlated functional status among segregating V segments might reflect linkage disequilibrium, but an unknown experimental factor could not be ruled out. The only immune exposure information available for the cohort was CMV serostatus. Compared with the roughly 670-donor mean, donors in an Asian-associated ancestry cluster had fewer N-insertions in productive TCRs, according to a later genetic analysis. Because HLA typing was unavailable for some donors at each locus, only the typed subset was used in association tests. Most CMV-associated TCR beta chains appeared to be HLA-restricted in a later analysis, and the HLA associations seemed to be driven largely by CMV exposure. The classifier was reported to diagnose cytomegalovirus status with high specificity and sensitivity in both the original and validation cohorts. A further reported finding was that TCR beta sequences accurately predicted the HLA-A and HLA-B alleles for most subjects in the first cohort. A later genetic analysis associated a missense DCLRE1C variant with V-gene and J-gene trimming of TCR beta chains, and an independent cohort replicated the association. Roughly uniform sequencing depth across donors was assumed in presence/absence analyses, although this assumption may not hold. The 87-base-pair reads could not distinguish some IMGT-functional V segments, including TRBV6-2 and TRBV6-3, so those segments were excluded. In vitro tests confirmed that a few of the cytomegalovirus-associated TCR beta chains recognize cytomegalovirus antigens. A later analysis found that HLA-associated TCR beta chains were more clonally expanded and had lower generation probabilities than equally common non-associated chains.

The cohort comprised hundreds of healthy bone marrow donors. Cohort members were all nominally healthy when sampled, although unrecorded immune exposures were likely present. The donor tested CMV seropositive and was one of the 289 seropositive cohort members. A peripheral blood sample was collected from each donor, and TCR beta sequencing was performed on peripheral blood mononuclear cells. Genomic DNA was extracted from the blood cell samples with the Qiagen DNeasy Blood Extraction Kit. In regard to this clone: Its antigen is currently not known. The sample holds no much larger clone one base away, and base qualities are not on file.

CDR1 and CDR2 were assigned from the germline V gene (reference sequence) as MNHEY and SMNVEV. The CDR3 measures 14 amino acids from cysteine to phenylalanine. Only the CDR3 part of the read is kept: 42 bases, read in frame from the first base. V drops 2 bases and J drops 5 bases, leaving 12 bases in between. Library preparation employed the immunoSEQ multiplex PCR assay. A mixture of 60 forward primers for TCR Vbeta segments and 13 reverse primers for TCR Jbeta segments was used in the multiplex PCR. Amplification of the CDR3 region of rearranged TCR beta genes was performed with a multiplex PCR assay on genomic DNA. Amplified TCR beta libraries were sequenced as 87-base-pair reads on the Illumina HiSeq System. The study's processing was this. A later analysis counted about 80 million unique TCR beta chains across the 700 or so repertoires, and roughly 9.9 million of these chains were shared by at least two donors. A nearest-neighbor algorithm error-corrected the raw reads and collapsed the reads into unique sequences, merging closely related sequences to remove PCR and sequencing errors. To assign V, D and J gene segments, CDR3 sequences were aligned to IMGT reference sequences. For a sequence to be retained, a match of at least six nucleotides was required to both a V gene segment and a J gene segment. Rearrangements were called productive when the CDR3 lacked stop codons and stayed in frame with V and J; all others were non-productive. CDR3 was defined by IMGT convention, running from the second conserved V-encoded cysteine to the conserved J-encoded phenylalanine. Sequences without an unambiguous match to a single V gene segment were excluded from the earlier analysis of approximately 600 of the donors. An earlier analysis of around 600 of the donors classified V segments as functional when productive rearrangements were above 56.7% and as segregating when the standard deviation between donors was above 5%. A statistical classification framework was built for diagnosing cytomegalovirus status from the catalog of TCR beta chain sequences. In a later analysis, V and J genes were assigned by comparing TCR nucleotide sequences against IMGT/GENE-DB human TR gene sequences. In a later analysis, CDR3 sequences and most-parsimonious VDJ recombination scenarios were assigned using the TCRdist pipeline. In a later analysis, each TCR beta chain was defined by its CDR3 amino acid sequence together with its V-gene family, and reads without a unique V-gene family were excluded. In a later analysis, some 600 highly shared, low-generation-probability nucleotide sequences were removed to address suspected cross-contamination and a sequencing artifact. For each public chain, a later analysis derived a clonal expansion index from normalized ranks of inferred template counts within each repertoire. In a later analysis, generation probabilities were computed using a VDJ recombination model fitted to out-of-frame rearrangements, and the results were checked against IGoR. Hypergeometric tests were used in a later analysis to score TCR-TCR, TCR-HLA and TCR-CMV co-occurrence, with a repertoire-size bias correction applied to the TCR pairs. In a later analysis, false discovery rates were estimated by permuting HLA or CMV assignments 20 times. In a later analysis, co-occurring TCRs were grouped using DBSCAN, with TCRdist sequence similarity added in when clustering inside HLA-allele-positive subsets. For co-occurrence clustering, repertoires with fewer than 30,000 or more than 120,000 public chains were excluded, along with five repertoires with anomalous nucleotide sharing. Sourced from immuneACCESS, this table was stored by TCRdb with only in-frame sequences that have V and J called. A share of the clones is absent; for the studies checked, an unresolved V gene accounts for under half, and the remainder has no known explanation. The DNA gave D and trimming, while V, J and clone size come from that table. The sample profile shows approximately 130,000 clones; roughly four fifths of them were found once. Over 4.5% of the sample lies in the top ten.

Sequenced sample: PBMCs. This TCR came from a woman in her thirties or forties in good health and CMV-seropositive. Rearrangement joined TRBV27 to TRBJ2-5; the D gene is possibly TRBD1, with 6 bases matching. The DNA sequence is given as TGTGCCAGCAGTTTAATGGGGGCCGAGGAGACCCAGTACTTC. Its protein reads: CASSLMGAEETQYF.